Shown below are 5 T cell receptor beta chains from a single sample sequenced in a study of cytomegalovirus exposure and HLA in healthy donors. 13 Jbeta primers and 60 Vbeta primers were used for the PCR. Clones were sequenced by immunoSEQ multiplex PCR, and TCRdb holds only the in-frame ones, with some missing. The sample yields nearly 110,000 clones, over 70% seen once. Sequenced: PBMCs. The source is a boy younger than 18 in good health and CMV-seronegative.

This chain joins TRBV5-4 and TRBJ1-4; D is unresolved. V dropped 5 bases and J dropped 8 bases, with 10 bases sitting between them. CDR1 and CDR2 (germline): SGHNT, YYREEE (reference sequence). The CDR3 sequence is 12 residues long. The chain's CDR3 is CASRRPGEKLFF. CDR3 nucleotide sequence: TGTGCCAGCAGAAGACCGGGGGAAAAACTGTTTTTT.

As DNA, the CDR3 is TGTGCCAGCAGTCCCGTAGGACAGGGGGCTTCTGGCTACACCTTC. Translating gives CASSPVGQGASGYTF. The chain joins TRBV2 to TRBJ1-2; the match to TRBD1 covers 11 bases. The V and J ends lost 5 bases and 7 bases, in that order; junction bases with no gene match: 9. In germline, CDR1 is SNHLY, CDR2 FYNNEI. The length of the CDR3 is 15 residues.

The rearrangement links TRBV28 to TRBJ1-3; D remains ambiguous. Germline V gives CDR1 MDHEN, CDR2 SYDVKM. CDR3 length: 17 residues. Trimming stripped 1 base from V and 4 bases from J, with 17 bases between. CDR3 nucleotide sequence: TGTGCCAGCAGTTTATCCCCAATTACAAGACTAGGAAACACCATATATTTT. Its translation: CASSLSPITRLGNTIYF.

This chain links TRBV30 with TRBJ1-4; 7 positions agree with TRBD1. The CDR3 is 15 residues long. V lost 3 bases, J lost 8 bases, and 12 bases stayed unmatched. Germline CDR1 reads GTSNPN; CDR2 reads SVGIG (reference sequence). The CDR3 is CAWRRGTVANEKLFF. The CDR3 region has the DNA TGTGCCTGGAGGAGGGGGACAGTCGCGAACGAAAAACTGTTTTTT.

This rearrangement joins TRBV5-4 to TRBJ1-6, with 7 bases lining up with TRBD1. Germline V lookup: CDR1 SGHNT, CDR2 YYREEE (reference sequence). CDR3 size: 16 residues. With 0 bases clipped from V and 5 bases from J, the junction kept 5 bases outside the gene matches. The DNA of the CDR3 is TGTGCCAGCAGCTTGGGAGGGGGCACCAATAATTCACCCCTCCACTTT. This encodes CASSLGGGTNNSPLHF. Drawing the rest from reference TRBV5-4 and TRBJ1-6, the complete variable domain is ETGVTQSPTHLIKTRGQQVTLRCSSQSGHNTVSWYQQALGQGPQFIFQYYREEENGRGNFPPRFSGLQFPNYSSELNVNALELDDSALYLCASSLGGGTNNSPLHFGNGTRLTVT.